One and the same sample provided the 15 T cell receptor beta chains below, sequenced in a study of CD8 T cell repertoires and HIV-1 epitope variants. Profiling relied on immunoSEQ multiplex PCR, and the TCRdb table lists in-frame clones only, not all of them. The repertoire holds approximately 4,000 clones, with around 65% as singletons. These receptors lack a known antigen. The sequenced sample was cultured CD8+ T cells derived from PBMCs. The receptors shown here come from a male donor with HIV.

The genes are TRBV28 and TRBJ1-1; D is ambiguous. This CDR3 comprises 13 residues. Germline assignment: CDR1 MDHEN and CDR2 SYDVKM. V was trimmed by 4 bases and J by 6 bases, leaving 12 bases between them. CDR3 sequence: CASSSGSSPEAFF. The CDR3, as DNA: TGTGCCAGCAGTTCGGGCTCAAGCCCTGAAGCTTTCTTT. The variable domain in full, completed from reference TRBV28 and TRBJ1-1, reads DVKVTQSSRYLVKRTGEKVFLECVQDMDHENMFWYRQDPGLGLRLIYFSYDVKMKEKGDIPEGYSVSREKKERFSLILESASTNQTSMYLCASSSGSSPEAFFGQGTRLTVV.

This clone was observed once. The rearrangement links TRBV2 to TRBJ1-3; TRBD1 agrees at 7 bases. The germline V gene encodes CDR1 SNHLY and CDR2 FYNNEI. V was clipped by 6 bases and J by 5 bases; unmatched bases: 10. The CDR3 extends over 15 amino acids. CDR3 DNA: TGTGCCAGCAGCCCTGACAGGGACGGGCGAAACACCATATATTTT. Its translation is CASSPDRDGRNTIYF.

This clone was observed a few times. The genes are TRBV28 and TRBJ2-7; D is possibly TRBD2 (6 bases). The V gene lost 5 bases and the J gene lost 3 bases, with 17 bases spanning the gap. The CDR3 has 15 amino acids. CDR1 is MDHEN, CDR2 SYDVKM, per germline. The CDR3 here is CASSVRLGVSYEQYF. In DNA form, the CDR3 reads TGTGCCAGCAGTGTGAGACTAGGTGTAAGCTACGAGCAGTACTTC.

This clone was seen a single time. This chain uses TRBV27 with TRBJ2-1; D uncertain. Trimming took off 6 bases at V and 5 bases at J, with 11 bases between the two ends. This CDR3 contains 13 residues. Germline V gene lookup returns CDR1 MNHEY and CDR2 SMNVEV (reference sequence). The CDR3 nucleotides read TGTGCCAGCAGCCAAGCGTACAACAATGAGCAGTTCTTC. Its protein product is CASSQAYNNEQFF.

This clone was counted only a few times. This chain joins TRBV27 and TRBJ2-2; 11 positions agree with TRBD2. CDR1 and CDR2 from the germline V gene are MNHEY and SMNVEV (reference sequence). The CDR3 loop spans 18 amino acids. The junction had 8 bases not matched to a gene; V was cut back by 3 bases and J by 2 bases. The CDR3 bases are TGTGCCAGCAGTTTTACGACTAGCGGGAACTTAAACACCGGGGAGCTGTTTTTT. Protein: CASSFTTSGNLNTGELFF.

The chain links TRBV19 to TRBJ1-5; 10 bases are a match to TRBD1. The CDR3 runs to 15 residues. CDR1 is LNHDA and CDR2 is SQIVND in the germline V gene (reference sequence). With 3 bases clipped from V and 6 bases from J, the junction kept 5 bases outside the gene matches. The CDR3 DNA reads as TGTGCCAGTAGTATTGGGACAGGGGTACGTCAGCCCCAGCATTTT. It codes for CASSIGTGVRQPQHF. Drawing the rest from reference TRBV19 and TRBJ1-5, the complete variable domain is DGGITQSPKYLFRKEGQNVTLSCEQNLNHDAMYWYRQDPGQGLRLIYYSQIVNDFQKGDIAEGYSVSREKKESFPLTVTSAQKNPTAFYLCASSIGTGVRQPQHFGDGTRLSIL.

The rearrangement links TRBV7-9 to TRBJ2-7, with TRBD1 as a possible D gene (6 bases). V gave up 1 base and J gave up 1 base, with 8 bases separating them. Germline V lookup: CDR1 SEHNR, CDR2 FQNEAQ (reference sequence). This CDR3 has 14 amino acids. DNA for the CDR3: TGTGCCAGCAGCTTAGACAGGGTTTCCTACGAGCAGTACTTC. Translation gives CASSLDRVSYEQYF.

This chain uses TRBV5-1 with TRBJ1-1; 10 bases are shared with TRBD1. V lost 3 bases to trimming and J lost 10 bases; unmatched junction nucleotides: 6. CDR3 length equals 13 residues. Germline V gene sequence: CDR1 SGHRS, CDR2 YFSETQ. As DNA, the CDR3 is TGCGCCAGCAGCTCCGGGACAGGGGATGTAGCTTTCTTT. It is translated as CASSSGTGDVAFF.

This clone showed up just once. The rearrangement uses TRBV28 and TRBJ1-1; 8 nucleotides match TRBD1. The V segment lost 1 base and the J segment 7 bases; nucleotides outside the gene matches: 2. The CDR3 totals 13 residues. The germline V gene encodes CDR1 MDHEN and CDR2 SYDVKM. The CDR3, as DNA: TGTGCCAGCAGTTTATCAGGGGGCGATGAAGCTTTCTTT. Protein: CASSLSGGDEAFF.

The chain recombines TRBV7-9 with TRBJ1-3, with D unclear. This CDR3 contains 15 residues. Germline CDR1 SEHNR, CDR2 FQNEAQ (reference sequence). V dropped 2 bases and J dropped 2 bases, with 10 bases sitting between them. The CDR3 sequence: CASSLPVGTGNTIYF. CDR3 in DNA: TGTGCCAGCAGCTTACCGGTGGGGACTGGAAACACCATATATTTT.

With regard to this clone: An end of the junction differs from the germline gene, which may be a read error. The chain combines TRBV4-1 with TRBJ2-7; D is tentatively TRBD1 or TRBD2 (5 bases each). CDR3 length: 14 residues. Germline values: CDR1 MGHRA, CDR2 YSYEKL. CDR3 sequence (DNA): TGTGCCAGCAGCCCTACAGGCGGGCGGGACGAGCAGTACTTC. Its translation is CASSPTGGRDEQYF.

V is TRBV19 and J is TRBJ1-4, with D hard to call. Germline CDR1 and CDR2: LNHDA and SQIVND (reference sequence). Trimming took 5 bases from V and 6 from J, leaving 7 bases between them. The length of the CDR3 is 12 residues. The CDR3 DNA sequence: TGTGCCAGTAGTTGGGATTATGAAAAACTGTTTTTT. Its translation: CASSWDYEKLFF.

This clone was counted only a few times. This sequence joins TRBV27 and TRBJ2-1; no reliable D call. CDR1 MNHEY and CDR2 SMNVEV come from the germline V gene (reference sequence). The CDR3 covers 17 residues. V was pared by 0 bases and J by 0 bases, with 12 bases between. CDR3 coding DNA: TGTGCCAGCAGTTTATCAACGCCATTCAGCTCCTACAATGAGCAGTTCTTC. This encodes CASSLSTPFSSYNEQFF.

This clone was seen a few times. In nucleotides, the CDR3 is TGTGCCAGCAGCCCCTACGTGACCGGGGAGCTGTTTTTT. Translating it yields CASSPYVTGELFF. The chain joins TRBV7-3 to TRBJ2-2; D gene uncertain. Germline V gene lookup returns CDR1 SGHTA and CDR2 FQGTGA. This CDR3 region has 13 residues. The V and J ends lost 5 bases and 5 bases respectively, with 9 bases between them.

The chain carries TRBV5-4 and TRBJ2-1; D assignment may be TRBD1 or TRBD2 (7 bases each). V lost 5 bases and J 15 bases, leaving 24 bases between the germline ends. CDR3 size: 14 residues. Germline V gives CDR1 SGHNT, CDR2 YYREEE (reference sequence). CDR3 coding DNA: TGTGCCAGCAGAGGGACAGCTAGCGGTCTACCCCCGTTCTTC. Residues: CASRGTASGLPPFF.